The T cell receptor (beta chain) described here comes from a study of cytomegalovirus exposure and HLA in healthy donors. V lost 7 bases, J lost 1 base, and 14 bases lay in between. This CDR3 is 14 amino acids long. Germline V gives CDR1 SGDLS, CDR2 YYNGEE. The PCR employed 60 Vbeta primers together with 13 Jbeta primers. Clones were read by immunoSEQ multiplex PCR, and TCRdb kept only the in-frame ones, dropping some. Of some 160,000 clones in the sample, around 80% are singletons; the top ten hold more than 1.5%. The J gene is TRBJ1-1, the V gene TRBV9; D uncertain. The clonotype was recovered from a woman between 18 and 30 years old in good health and CMV-seronegative. Input material: PBMCs. CDR3 sequence: CASGGRNTNTEAFF. The CDR3, as DNA: TGTGCCAGCGGTGGGAGGAACACGAACACTGAAGCTTTCTTT.